This TCR beta chain was identified during a study of CD8 T cells in Susac syndrome. Study outcomes and limitations: The study recognized that its TCR sequencing and HLA analysis covered a relatively small number of individuals.

The germline gives CDR1 SQVTM, CDR2 ANQGSEA. V shed 4 bases and J shed 1 base, with 14 bases lying between them. This CDR3 spans 15 amino acids. A quantity of about 0.5 to 1 ug RNA underwent reverse transcription using random hexamers. Multiplex PCR with immunoSEQ amplified the TCR beta CDR3 across 54 Vbeta and 13 Jbeta. TCRdb recomputed calls from the immunoSEQ multiplex PCR reads with MiXCR, one row per CDR3 protein. The table lists fewer than 150,000 distinct CDR3 sequences, 90% to 95% of them singletons. TCR beta sequencing covered blood CD8+ and CD4+ T cells. Isolation of CD8+ and CD4+ T cells was performed negatively, whereas enrichment of TEMRA cells was done by FACS. Turning to this clonotype: Its antigen is unidentified.

This sequence originates from a human donor in good health. The V call is TRBV29-1, the J call TRBJ1-3; maybe TRBD1 (5 bases). The specimen sequenced was CD4+ T cells from PBMCs. The CDR3 DNA reads TGCAGCGTTGGGGCGGCAGGGTCGTCTGGAAACACCATATATTTT. Its translation is CSVGAAGSSGNTIYF.